The present entry profiles one TCR beta chain with its context. Its specific antigen is unknown. No much larger clone exists at a distance of one base, and base qualities are not known. The source of the sample is a study of long-term antiretroviral therapy in people with HIV (dated by TCRdb to 2022 to 2024). A note on the overall study: The earliest samples were collected approximately a decade before the 2015 WHO recommendation for immediate ART, a period when ART was typically delayed until CD4 counts fell. Among the 25 to 35 participants with HIV, eleven were female. Whether ART initiation and durable HIV suppression were associated with changes in peripheral blood TRB repertoire composition and diversity was tested in a retrospective serial study. Test extractions of a monoclonal T-cell line alongside 33 polyclonal samples showed no cross-contamination during QIAcube processing. A total of 192 cryopreserved PBMC samples were contributed to the cohort by 30 adults with confirmed HIV infection, with samples collected serially over a mean of approximately six years (range 1-12). Results the study describes overall, beyond this receptor: Owing to limited PBMC availability, only the TCR beta chain was sequenced, without alpha chain pairing. No data were available on ART adherence, viral resistance or therapy changes, limiting inferences about post-ART repertoire changes. Unsorted PBMC were profiled instead of sorted CD4+ and CD8+ T cells because pre-ART samples had limited cell numbers. ART initiation was associated with a significant increase in TRB diversity, but diversity stayed significantly below transplant donor controls even after long-term ART. The samples span the years 2004 to 2017, and the ART regimens used may be less effective than current regimens. HIV repertoires had narrower CDR3 length ranges than controls, and the network structure suggested an antigen-experienced repertoire that shifted only slightly toward naive after ART. Expanded TRB clones identified before ART initiation dominated the repertoire at all time points, although this dominance fluctuated and declined in many PLHIV after ART.

To be included, a participant needed at least one PBMC sample from before ART initiation plus at least two post-ART samples. All participants with HIV were treated in the United States of America. Before DNA extraction, cryopreserved samples of roughly 0.95-10 million PBMC were thawed and washed. At the time of the earliest PBMC sample, participants with HIV were aged between about 20 and 54 years. Per participant, PBMC samples came from 1-4 timepoints prior to ART initiation and 2-8 timepoints following ART initiation, for a median of 7 samples. Serial HIV viral load, CD4+ T-cell count, ART history and demographic data were obtained for every participant. A Qiagen kit on a QIAcube was used to extract genomic DNA from unsorted PBMC, with samples processed in batches of 12. The immunoSEQ hsTCRB v3.0 assay was used at survey level resolution for TRB variable region sequencing. The target sequencing depth for TRB was about 40,000-55,000 T-cell genomes per sample. TRB libraries were pooled and sequenced on an Illumina MiSeq using a v3 150-cycle kit. The authors' pipeline ran thus. Analysis of repertoires was carried out in R inside a reproducible Nextflow workflow spanning QC, data transformation and analysis. LymphoSeq2, an R package for exploring AIRR-Seq data, was used to implement custom analyses. A few samples that produced fewer than 5000 total TRB sequences were removed, so approximately 170 HIV repertoires were analyzed. Among the approximately 190 retained HIV repertoires, around 60 were collected before ART initiation and approximately 130 were collected after ART initiation. Each repertoire was downsampled to 5000 TRB nucleotide sequences, and summary statistics were averaged across 100 downsampling iterations. Only TRB sequences with CDR3 regions of at least seven amino acids were retained for analysis. Two measures captured diversity: a Shannon entropy-derived clonality score and the Gini coefficient. Repertoire networks linked the top 5000 CDR3 amino acid sequences whenever two sequences differed by an edit distance of one. For TRB CDR3 amino acid sequences, GLIPH2 was used to predict antigen specificity groups and MHC restriction. Known CMV, EBV, HIV or tissue antigen associations were flagged by matching CDR3 amino acid sequences against VDJdb and McPAS-TCR. Pre-ART, post-ART and control groups were compared with Wilcoxon signed-rank tests and Holm-Bonferroni correction. Imported from immuneACCESS, the table was reduced by TCRdb to in-frame sequences with V and J called. These copies leave out some clones; in studies compared against another copy, an unresolved V gene accounts for under half, and the cause of the remainder is not known. The DNA was the basis for D and trimming; V, J and clone size are from that table. The sample data list roughly 28,000 clones, and 70% to 90% of these were observed just once. The ten largest clones capture around 4.8% of the sample.

Inclusive of the bounding cysteine and phenylalanine, the CDR3 is 15 residues long. Only the CDR3 DNA stays, 45 bases, in frame from base 1. In the germline V gene (reference sequence), CDR1 corresponds to SEHNR and CDR2 to FQNEAQ. Unmatched junction bases come to 8, with V trimmed by 1 base and J by 6 bases. The source of this sequence is a man aged 40-55 years with HIV. This material consisted of unsorted PBMCs, taken more than 2.6 years after starting antiretroviral therapy. The chain uses TRBV7-9 and TRBJ1-2, with TRBD1 identical over 7 junction bases. The DNA sequence is given as TGTGCCAGCAGCTTAGTGACAGGGTTCGGTAATGGCTACACCTTC. Its translation reads: CASSLVTGFGNGYTF.